This T cell receptor beta chain stems from a study of glioma-infiltrating T cells after dendritic cell vaccination. Study information: Between about 2003 and 2012, patients got autologous tumor lysate-pulsed dendritic cell vaccines. Study-wide results and limits: Higher TCR clonality did not directly relate to longer survival.

CDR3 size: 18 residues. Trimming took 2 bases from V and 1 from J, leaving 18 bases between them. Germline-derived CDR1 and CDR2 are SGHAT and FQNNGV. TCRB CDR3 was amplified from 2 ug genomic DNA or less. The primer mix had 60 V beta and 13 J beta primers. Profiling relied on immunoSEQ multiplex PCR, and the TCRdb table lists in-frame clones only, not all of them. The table has more than 20,000 clones, 79% seen once; the top ten hold around 36%. Concerning this clone itself: No antigen is known for it.

The sequence was obtained from a human donor with glioblastoma. This sequence joins TRBV11-2 and TRBJ2-1; D may be TRBD2 (5 bases). This sample comprised blood, obtained before dendritic cell vaccination. The CDR3 DNA is TGTGCCAGCAGCTTAAATTCCCCCAAGGGCGGGTCCTACAATGAGCAGTTCTTC. Translating it yields CASSLNSPKGGSYNEQFF.